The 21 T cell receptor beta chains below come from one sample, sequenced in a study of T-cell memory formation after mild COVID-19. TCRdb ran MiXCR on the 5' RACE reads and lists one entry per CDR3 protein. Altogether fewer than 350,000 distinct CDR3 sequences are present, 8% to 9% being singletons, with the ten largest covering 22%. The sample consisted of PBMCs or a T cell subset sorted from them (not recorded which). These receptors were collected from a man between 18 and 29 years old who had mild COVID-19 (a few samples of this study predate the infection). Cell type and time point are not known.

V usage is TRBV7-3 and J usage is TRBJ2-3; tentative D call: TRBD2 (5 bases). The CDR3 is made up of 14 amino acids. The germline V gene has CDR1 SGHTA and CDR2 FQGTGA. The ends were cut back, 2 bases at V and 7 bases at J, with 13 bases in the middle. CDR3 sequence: CASSLARADHTQYF. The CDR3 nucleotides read TGTGCCAGCAGCTTAGCGAGGGCTGATCATACGCAGTATTTT.

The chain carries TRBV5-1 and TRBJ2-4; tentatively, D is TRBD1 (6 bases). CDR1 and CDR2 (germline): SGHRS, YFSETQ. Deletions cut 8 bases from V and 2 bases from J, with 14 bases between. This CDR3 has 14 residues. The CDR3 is CARAHREPKNIQYF. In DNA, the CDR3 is TGCGCCAGGGCCCACAGGGAACCCAAAAACATTCAGTACTTC.

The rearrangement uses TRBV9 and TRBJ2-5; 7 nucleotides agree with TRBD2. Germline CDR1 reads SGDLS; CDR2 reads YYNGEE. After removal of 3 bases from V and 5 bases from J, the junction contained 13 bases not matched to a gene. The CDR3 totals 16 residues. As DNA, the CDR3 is TGTGCCAGCAGCGGCCGTGGCGGGGGATGGCTGGAGACCCAGTACTTC. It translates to CASSGRGGGWLETQYF.

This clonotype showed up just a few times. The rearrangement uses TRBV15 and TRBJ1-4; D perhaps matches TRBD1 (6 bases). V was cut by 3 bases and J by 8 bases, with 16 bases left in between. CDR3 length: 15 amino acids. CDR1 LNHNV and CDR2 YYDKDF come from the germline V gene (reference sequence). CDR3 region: CATSSHGGTGEKLFF. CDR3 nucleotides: TGTGCCACCAGCAGCCATGGGGGTACAGGGGAAAAACTGTTTTTT.

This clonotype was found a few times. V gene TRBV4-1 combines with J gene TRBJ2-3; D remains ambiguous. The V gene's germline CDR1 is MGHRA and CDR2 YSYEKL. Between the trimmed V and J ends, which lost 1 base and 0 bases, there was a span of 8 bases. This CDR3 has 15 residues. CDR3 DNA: TGCGCCAGCAGCCAAGGGGCCATTAGCACAGATACGCAGTATTTT. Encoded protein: CASSQGAISTDTQYF.

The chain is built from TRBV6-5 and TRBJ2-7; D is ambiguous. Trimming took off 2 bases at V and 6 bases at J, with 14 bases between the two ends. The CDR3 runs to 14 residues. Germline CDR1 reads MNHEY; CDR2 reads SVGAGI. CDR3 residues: CASSYKPGPSEQYV. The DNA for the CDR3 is TGTGCCAGCAGTTACAAGCCCGGCCCCTCCGAGCAGTACGTC.

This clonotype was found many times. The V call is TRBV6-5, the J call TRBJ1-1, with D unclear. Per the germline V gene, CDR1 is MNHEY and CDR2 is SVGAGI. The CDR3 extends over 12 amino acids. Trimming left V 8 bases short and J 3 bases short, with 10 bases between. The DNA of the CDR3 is TGTGCCAGCGGAAATATGTACACTGAAGCTTTCTTT. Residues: CASGNMYTEAFF.

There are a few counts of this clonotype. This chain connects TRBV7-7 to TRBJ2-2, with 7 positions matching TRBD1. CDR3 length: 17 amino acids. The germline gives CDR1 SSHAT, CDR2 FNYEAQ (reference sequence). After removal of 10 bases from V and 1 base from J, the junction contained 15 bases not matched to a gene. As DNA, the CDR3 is TGTGCCACCGACAGGGATTTCGTTGGAGAGAACACCGGGGAGCTGTTTTTT. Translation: CATDRDFVGENTGELFF.

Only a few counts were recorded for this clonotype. The DNA of the CDR3 is TGTGCCACCGAGGGCGCAACAGGGAGCTCCTACGAGCAGTACTTC. As protein: CATEGATGSSYEQYF. The gene calls are TRBV10-3 and TRBJ2-7; D possibly corresponds to TRBD1 (6 bases). CDR1 ENHRY and CDR2 SYGVKD come from the germline V gene. The CDR3 is made up of 15 amino acids. With 10 bases removed from V and 0 bases from J, the gap between germline ends came to 19 bases.

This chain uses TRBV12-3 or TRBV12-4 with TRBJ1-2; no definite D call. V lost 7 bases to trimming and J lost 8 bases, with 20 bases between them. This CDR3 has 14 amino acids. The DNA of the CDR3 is TGTGCCAGCACCCCCCCGGAGGGAGCTGAAGGCTACACCTTC. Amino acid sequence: CASTPPEGAEGYTF.

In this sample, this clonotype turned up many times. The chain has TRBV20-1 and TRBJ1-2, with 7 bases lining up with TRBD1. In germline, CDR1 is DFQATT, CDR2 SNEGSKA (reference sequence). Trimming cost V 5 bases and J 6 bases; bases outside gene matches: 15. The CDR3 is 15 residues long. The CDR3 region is CSALRPETGIHGYTF. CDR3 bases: TGCAGTGCTCTACGCCCCGAGACAGGGATACATGGCTACACCTTC.

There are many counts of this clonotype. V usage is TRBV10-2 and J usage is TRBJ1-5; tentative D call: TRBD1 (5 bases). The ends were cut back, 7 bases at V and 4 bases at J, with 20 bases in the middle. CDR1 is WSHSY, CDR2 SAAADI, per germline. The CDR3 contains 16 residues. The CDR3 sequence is CASTEGMGPGNQPQHF. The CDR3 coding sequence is TGCGCCAGCACCGAGGGTATGGGGCCGGGGAATCAGCCCCAGCATTTT.

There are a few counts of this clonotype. The CDR3 sequence is CASSPGVGRGDGETQYF. The DNA for the CDR3 is TGTGCCAGCAGCCCCGGTGTGGGTCGTGGGGACGGGGAGACCCAGTACTTC. V usage is TRBV7-8 and J usage is TRBJ2-5; D might be TRBD1 or TRBD2, each matching 5 bases. Germline V lookup: CDR1 SGHVS, CDR2 FQNEAQ. V was trimmed by 5 bases and J by 5 bases, leaving 24 bases between them. The CDR3 has 17 amino acids.

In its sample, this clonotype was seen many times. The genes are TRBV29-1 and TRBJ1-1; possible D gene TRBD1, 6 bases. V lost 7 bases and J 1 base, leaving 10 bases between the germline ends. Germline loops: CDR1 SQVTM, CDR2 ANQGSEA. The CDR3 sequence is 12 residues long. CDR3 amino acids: CSGGHPNTEAFF. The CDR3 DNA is TGCAGCGGGGGACACCCGAACACTGAAGCTTTCTTT.

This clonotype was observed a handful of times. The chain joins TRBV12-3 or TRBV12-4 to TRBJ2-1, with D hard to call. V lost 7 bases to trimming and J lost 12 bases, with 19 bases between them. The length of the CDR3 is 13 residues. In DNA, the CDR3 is TGTGCCAGCAAAAAGGACGCTCTTATCTTGCAGTTCTTC. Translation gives CASKKDALILQFF.

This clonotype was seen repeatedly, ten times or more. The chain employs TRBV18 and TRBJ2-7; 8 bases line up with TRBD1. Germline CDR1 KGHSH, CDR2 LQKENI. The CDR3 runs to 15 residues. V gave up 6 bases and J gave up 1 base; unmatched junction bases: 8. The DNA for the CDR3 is TGTGCCAGCTCGTCGCGAGACAGGGGTTCCTACGAGCAGTACGTC. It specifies CASSSRDRGSYEQYV.

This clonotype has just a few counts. The CDR3 DNA follows: TGTGCCAGCAGCTTAGGACTAGCGGGCAGCTCCTACGAGCAGTACTTC. Amino acids: CASSLGLAGSSYEQYF. The chain carries TRBV5-4 and TRBJ2-7; 11 bases fit TRBD2. V lost 2 bases, J lost 0 bases, and 4 bases stayed unmatched. The CDR3 has 16 amino acids. Germline CDR1 and CDR2: SGHNT and YYREEE (reference sequence).

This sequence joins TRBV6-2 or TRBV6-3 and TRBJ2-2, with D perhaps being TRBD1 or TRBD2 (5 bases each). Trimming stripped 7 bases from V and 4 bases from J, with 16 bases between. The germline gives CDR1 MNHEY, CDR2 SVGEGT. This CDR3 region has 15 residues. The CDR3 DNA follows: TGTGCCAGCAAAAAGGGGACGGCCTTCACCGGGGAGCTGTTTTTT. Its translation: CASKKGTAFTGELFF.

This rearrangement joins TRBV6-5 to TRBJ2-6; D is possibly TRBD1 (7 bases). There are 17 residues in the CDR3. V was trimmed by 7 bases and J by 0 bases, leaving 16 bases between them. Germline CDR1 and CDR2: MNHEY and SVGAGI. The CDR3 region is CASTAGQRFSGANVLTF. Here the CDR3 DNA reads TGTGCCAGCACGGCGGGACAGCGTTTCTCTGGGGCCAACGTCCTGACTTTC.

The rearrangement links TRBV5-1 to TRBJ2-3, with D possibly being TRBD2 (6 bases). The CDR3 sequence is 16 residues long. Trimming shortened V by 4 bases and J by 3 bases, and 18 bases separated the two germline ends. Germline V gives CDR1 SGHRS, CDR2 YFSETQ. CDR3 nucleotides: TGCGCCAGCAGCCTTCCCCTCGCGGGGACTACAGATACGCAGTATTTT. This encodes CASSLPLAGTTDTQYF.

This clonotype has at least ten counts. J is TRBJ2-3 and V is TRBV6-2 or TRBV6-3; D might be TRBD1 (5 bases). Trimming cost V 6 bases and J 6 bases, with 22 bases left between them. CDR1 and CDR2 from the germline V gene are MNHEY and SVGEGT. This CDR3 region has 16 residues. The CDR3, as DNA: TGTGCCAGCAGCACCAGGGCGTCCGTTCGATCGGATACGCAGTATTTT. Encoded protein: CASSTRASVRSDTQYF.